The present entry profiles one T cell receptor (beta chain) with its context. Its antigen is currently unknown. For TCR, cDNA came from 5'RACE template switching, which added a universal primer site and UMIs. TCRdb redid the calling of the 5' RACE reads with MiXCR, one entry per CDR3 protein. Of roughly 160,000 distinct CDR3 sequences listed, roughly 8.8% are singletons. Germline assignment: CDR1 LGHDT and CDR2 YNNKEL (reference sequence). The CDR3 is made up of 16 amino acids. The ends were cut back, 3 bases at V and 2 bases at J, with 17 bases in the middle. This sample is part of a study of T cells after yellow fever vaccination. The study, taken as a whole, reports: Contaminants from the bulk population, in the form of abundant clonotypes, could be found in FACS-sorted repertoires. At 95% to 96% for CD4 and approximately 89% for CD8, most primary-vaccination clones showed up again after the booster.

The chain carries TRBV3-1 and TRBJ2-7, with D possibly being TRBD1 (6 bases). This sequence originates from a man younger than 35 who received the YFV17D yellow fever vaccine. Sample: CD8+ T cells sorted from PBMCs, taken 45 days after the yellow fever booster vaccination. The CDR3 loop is CASSHTSGDKTYEQYF. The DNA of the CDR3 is TGTGCCAGCAGCCATACCTCCGGGGACAAAACCTACGAGCAGTACTTC.